This TCR beta chain is from a study of cytomegalovirus exposure and HLA in healthy donors. Study-wide findings and caveats: The authors later linked a missense DCLRE1C variant to TCR beta V- and J-gene trimming.

Samples came from healthy bone marrow donors. PCR used 60 Vbeta primers and 13 Jbeta primers. Data came from immunoSEQ multiplex PCR; TCRdb stores just in-frame clones and leaves some out. Seen here are 130,000 to 150,000 clones, 82% observed once, and the top ten hold roughly 9.9%. For this clone: Its antigen is currently unknown.

The receptor's source is a woman aged 60-75 years in good health and CMV-seropositive. Sequenced material: PBMCs.

The CDR3 nucleotides are TGTGCCAGCAGCTTGGATAGGGGTAGGGGCCACGAGCAGTACTTC. Protein: CASSLDRGRGHEQYF. This chain connects TRBV5-4 to TRBJ2-7, with D possibly being TRBD1 (5 bases). Germline assignment: CDR1 SGHNT and CDR2 YYREEE (reference sequence). The CDR3 loop spans 15 amino acids. V was pared by 0 bases and J by 5 bases, with 15 bases between.